Listed below are T cell receptor beta chains from one sample, sequenced in a study of blood T cell repertoires in COVID-19. Clones were sequenced by immunoSEQ multiplex PCR, and TCRdb holds only the in-frame ones, with some missing. The sample holds about 250,000 clones; 83% are singletons and the top ten take about 3.9%. The sequencing sample was made of PBMCs or T cells enriched from blood (not recorded which). The receptors come from a woman aged 40 to 50 who had been exposed to COVID-19. The conserved cysteine and the conserved F or W are not part of the CDR3 here. The D gene is left open where the match is weak.

CDR3 protein: ASSFTGTPLH
D gene: NA
V gene: TRBV28

CDR3 protein: ASSDPQGTLAKNIQY
D gene: NA
V gene: TRBV7-9

CDR3 protein: ASSWLAGTGELF
D gene: TRBD2
V gene: TRBV7-3

CDR3 protein: ASSQATLDSSGNTIY
D gene: NA
V gene: TRBV3-1/TRBV3-2

CDR3 protein: ASSQQFTGVTGLEQY
D gene: TRBD1
V gene: TRBV3-1/TRBV3-2

CDR3 protein: ASSPGAGNTEAF
D gene: NA
V gene: TRBV6-4

CDR3 protein: ASSLDGTGIGGNEKLF
D gene: TRBD1
V gene: TRBV5-1

CDR3 protein: AIMMGPQGNTIY
D gene: NA
V gene: TRBV10-3

CDR3 protein: ASSGGGEDNEKLF
D gene: NA
V gene: TRBV21-1

CDR3 protein: ASSPPAEEKLF
D gene: NA
V gene: TRBV28

CDR3 protein: ASSTTPPEVQGSYEQY
D gene: NA
V gene: TRBV25-1

CDR3 protein: ASALRGVREKLF
D gene: NA
V gene: TRBV5-6

CDR3 protein: ASSFGAGGTDEQF
D gene: TRBD2
V gene: TRBV6-5

CDR3 protein: ASSQVAGGQTGQY
D gene: TRBD2
V gene: TRBV4-2

CDR3 protein: SVEDGTGDTEAF
D gene: TRBD1
V gene: TRBV29-1

CDR3 protein: ASSLPRGTIY
D gene: NA
V gene: TRBV4-1